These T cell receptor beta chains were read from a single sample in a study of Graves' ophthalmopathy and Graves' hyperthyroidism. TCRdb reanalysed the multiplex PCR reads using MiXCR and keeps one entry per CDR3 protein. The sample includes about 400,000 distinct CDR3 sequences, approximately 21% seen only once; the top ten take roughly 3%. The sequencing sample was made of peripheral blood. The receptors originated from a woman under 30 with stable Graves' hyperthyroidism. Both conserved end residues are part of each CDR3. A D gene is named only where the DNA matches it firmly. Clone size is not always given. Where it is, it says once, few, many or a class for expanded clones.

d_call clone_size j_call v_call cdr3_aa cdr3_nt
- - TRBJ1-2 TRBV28 CASSFNRQYGYTF TGTGCCAGCAGTTTCAACAGGCAGTATGGCTACACCTTC
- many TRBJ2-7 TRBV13 CASSLVNDYYEQYF TGTGCCAGCAGCTTAGTTAACGATTACTACGAGCAGTACTTC
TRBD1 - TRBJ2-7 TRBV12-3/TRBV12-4 CASSLGTASSYEQYF TGTGCCAGCAGTCTAGGGACAGCAAGCTCCTACGAGCAGTACTTC
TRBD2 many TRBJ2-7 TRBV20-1 CSASSGLAGGPYEQYF TGCAGTGCTAGCTCGGGACTAGCGGGAGGGCCCTACGAGCAGTACTTC
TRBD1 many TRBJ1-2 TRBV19 CASHVRTGDGYTF TGTGCCAGCCATGTCCGGACAGGGGATGGCTACACCTTC
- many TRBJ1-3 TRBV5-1 CASSFPFSSGNTIYF TGCGCCAGCTCCTTTCCATTCAGCTCTGGAAACACCATATATTTT
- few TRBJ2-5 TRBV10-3 CAISGDSQETQYF TGTGCCATCAGTGGGGACTCCCAAGAGACCCAGTACTTC
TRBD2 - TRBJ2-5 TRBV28 CASGRSSGSMETQYF TGTGCCAGCGGGAGATCTAGCGGGAGTATGGAGACCCAGTACTTC
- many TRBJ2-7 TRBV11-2 CASSSAGTWEYEQYF TGTGCCAGCAGCTCGGCCGGGACGTGGGAATACGAGCAGTACTTC
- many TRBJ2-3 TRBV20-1 CSARDELDTQYF TGCAGTGCTAGAGATGAACTCGATACGCAGTATTTT
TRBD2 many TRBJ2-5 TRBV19 CASTWGGSSGALETQYF TGTGCCAGTACGTGGGGTGGCTCTAGCGGGGCTCTGGAGACCCAGTACTTC
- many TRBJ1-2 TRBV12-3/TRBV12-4 CASSLPGHLGGYTF TGTGCCAGCAGTTTACCCGGACACCTGGGTGGCTACACCTTC
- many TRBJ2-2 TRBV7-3 CASSRTGLTGELFF TGTGCCAGCAGCCGCACAGGGCTCACCGGGGAGCTGTTTTTT
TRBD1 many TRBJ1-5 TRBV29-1 CSVGGQQNQPQHF TGCAGCGTTGGGGGACAGCAAAATCAGCCCCAGCATTTT
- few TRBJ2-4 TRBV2 CASAGGVWAKNIKYF TGTGCCAGCGCCGGAGGAGTCTGGGCCAAAAACATTAAGTACTTC
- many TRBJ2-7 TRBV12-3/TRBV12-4 CASTRQSYEQYF TGTGCCAGCACCAGACAGAGCTACGAGCAGTACTTC
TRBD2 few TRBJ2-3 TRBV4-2 CASRPSAGGRTDTQYF TGTGCCAGCAGACCAAGTGCGGGGGGGCGAACAGATACGCAGTATTTT
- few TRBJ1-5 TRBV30 CAWSRGNQPQQF TGTGCCTGGAGTCGGGGCAATCAGCCCCAGCAGTTT
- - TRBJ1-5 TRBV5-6 CASTKNLGRNQPQHF TGTGCCAGCACCAAAAATTTAGGTCGCAATCAGCCCCAGCATTTT
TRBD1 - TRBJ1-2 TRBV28 CASSSTHPGDRGNYGYTF TGTGCCAGCAGTTCCACGCACCCCGGGGACAGGGGTAACTATGGCTACACCTTC
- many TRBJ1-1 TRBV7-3 CASSLIGDPSRDTEAFF TGTGCCAGCAGTTTGATAGGGGACCCGAGCAGGGACACTGAAGCTTTCTTT
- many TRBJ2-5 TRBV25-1 CASSVFQGETQYF TGTGCCAGCAGTGTTTTCCAAGGGGAGACCCAGTACTTC
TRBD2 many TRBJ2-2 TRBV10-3 CAIKRTSGTNTGELFF TGTGCCATCAAAAGGACTAGCGGGACTAACACCGGGGAGCTGTTTTTT
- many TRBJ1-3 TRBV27 CASSNIGSSGNTIYF TGTGCCAGCAGTAACATTGGAAGCTCTGGAAACACCATATATTTT
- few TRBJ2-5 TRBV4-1 CASSQVLAPGGETQYF TGCGCCAGCAGCCAAGTCTTGGCCCCAGGAGGGGAGACCCAGTACTTC
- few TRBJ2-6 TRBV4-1 CASSRHESSGANVLTF TGCGCCAGCAGCCGCCATGAGAGCTCTGGGGCCAACGTCCTGACTTTC
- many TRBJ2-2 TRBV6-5 CASTLAWSTGELFF TGTGCCAGCACCCTAGCGTGGAGCACCGGGGAGCTGTTTTTT